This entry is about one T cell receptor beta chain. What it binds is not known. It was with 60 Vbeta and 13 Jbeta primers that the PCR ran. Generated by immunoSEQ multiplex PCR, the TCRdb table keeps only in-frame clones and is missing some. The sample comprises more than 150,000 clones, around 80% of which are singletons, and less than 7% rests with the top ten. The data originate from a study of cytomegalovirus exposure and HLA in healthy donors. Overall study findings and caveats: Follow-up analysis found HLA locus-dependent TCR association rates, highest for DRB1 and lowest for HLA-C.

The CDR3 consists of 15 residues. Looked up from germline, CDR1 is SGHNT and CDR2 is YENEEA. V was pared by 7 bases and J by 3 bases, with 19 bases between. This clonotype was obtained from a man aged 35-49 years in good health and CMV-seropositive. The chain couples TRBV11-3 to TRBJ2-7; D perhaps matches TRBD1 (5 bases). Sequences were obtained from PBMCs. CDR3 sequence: CASNLGMATVYEQYF. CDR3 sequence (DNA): TGTGCCAGCAACCTGGGAATGGCGACAGTCTACGAGCAGTACTTC.